This T cell receptor (beta chain) was profiled in a study of shared clonotypes between healthy human individuals. Findings and caveats of the study: Clonotypes that were shared across a few donors made up around 5% of naive CD4 clonotypes. Only blood was sampled, and tissue TCR repertoires likely differ from blood ones. Relative to their counterparts shared across all four donors, non-shared clonotypes exhibited diminished generation probabilities.

The V gene end was trimmed by 5 bases and the J gene end by 5 bases; junction bases not matched to a gene: 5. The germline V gene encodes CDR1 SQVTM and CDR2 ANQGSEA. This CDR3 comprises 12 residues. This clone appeared a single time. Its specificity is not known. The method was immunoSEQ multiplex PCR; TCRdb's version includes in-frame clones alone and lacks a portion of them. Here the sample spans 950,000 to 1,200,000 clones, roughly 80% being singletons. Caucasian adults residing in Nashville, Tennessee made up all the donors. The source material was memory CD4+ T cells from PBMCs. The subset denotes: CD45RA-negative fraction. This TCR was recovered from a man aged 18 to 35 in good health. Some clones in this sample may be carry-over from other donors' samples. V is TRBV29-1 and J is TRBJ1-2, with 7 nucleotides matching TRBD1. CDR3 coding DNA: TGCAGCGTTAACAGGGGAAATTATGGCTACACCTTC. Translation: CSVNRGNYGYTF.